These 6 T cell receptor beta chains originate from one sample sequenced in a study of shared clonotypes between healthy human individuals. TCRdb's copy holds only in-frame clones and misses some; the assay was immunoSEQ multiplex PCR. There are approximately 720,000 clones in the sample; about 78% occur only once, and around 2% lies in the top ten. Sequencing was performed on memory CD4+ T cells sorted from blood. The subset: CD45RA-negative fraction. The receptors originated from a woman in her 30s in good health.

V usage is TRBV11-2 and J usage is TRBJ2-5; 7 bases are shared with TRBD1. Per germline, CDR1 SGHAT and CDR2 FQNNGV. The V segment lost 5 bases and the J segment 4 bases; nucleotides outside the gene matches: 10. The CDR3 spans 15 residues. CDR3 protein: CASSPGQVPRETQYF. In nucleotides, the CDR3 is TGTGCCAGCAGCCCAGGACAGGTTCCACGAGAGACCCAGTACTTC.

The gene calls are TRBV27 and TRBJ1-1; D is possibly TRBD1 (5 bases). The CDR3 has 18 amino acids. CDR1 and CDR2 from the germline V gene are MNHEY and SMNVEV (reference sequence). The V end was cut by 5 bases, the J end by 1 base, with 23 bases between. Here the CDR3 reads CASSPRSRDGKQNTEAFF. The CDR3, as DNA: TGTGCCAGCAGTCCAAGATCCCGGGACGGCAAACAGAACACTGAAGCTTTCTTT.

In this sample, this clone turned up a few times. V is TRBV5-4 and J is TRBJ2-1, with D unresolved. CDR3 size: 14 residues. Germline V gene sequence: CDR1 SGHNT, CDR2 YYREEE (reference sequence). V lost 1 base and J 5 bases, leaving 10 bases between the germline ends. The CDR3 is CASSLMLSDNEQFF. Written as DNA, the CDR3 is TGTGCCAGCAGCTTGATGCTCAGTGACAATGAGCAGTTCTTC.

This clone was detected many times. The chain couples TRBV27 to TRBJ1-2; TRBD1 aligns across 7 bases. The CDR3 runs to 15 residues. Per germline, CDR1 MNHEY and CDR2 SMNVEV (reference sequence). V lost 7 bases to trimming and J lost 7 bases; unmatched junction nucleotides: 15. For the CDR3, the DNA is TGTGCCAGCACCGCACAGGCAGGGGGGACTACTGGCTACACCTTC. Encoded protein: CASTAQAGGTTGYTF.

This chain uses TRBV30 with TRBJ2-2, with TRBD1 identical over 8 bases. This CDR3 contains 17 residues. With 1 base clipped from V and 4 bases from J, the junction kept 11 bases outside the gene matches. Germline CDR1 is GTSNPN and CDR2 is SVGIG (reference sequence). CDR3 sequence: CAWSDSSRGRGTGELFF. The CDR3 DNA reads TGTGCCTGGAGTGACTCTTCCAGGGGGCGCGGCACCGGGGAGCTGTTTTTT.

This clone turned up a few times. The chain has TRBV29-1 and TRBJ1-1, with a tentative D call TRBD1 (6 bases). The CDR3 has 10 residues. With 5 bases removed from V and 7 bases from J, the gap between germline ends came to 8 bases. Germline loops: CDR1 SQVTM, CDR2 ANQGSEA. The CDR3 region is CSVHRVEAFF. Here the CDR3 DNA reads TGCAGCGTTCACAGGGTTGAAGCTTTCTTT. The entire variable domain, with the rest obtained from reference TRBV29-1 and TRBJ1-1, is as follows: SAVISQKPSRDICQRGTSLTIQCQVDSQVTMMFWYRQQPGQSLTLIATANQGSEATYESGFVIDKFPISRPNLTFSTLTVSNMSPEDSSIYLCSVHRVEAFFGQGTRLTVV.